The text below deals with one T cell receptor beta chain. Antigen unknown. Germline CDR1 is SGHDN and CDR2 is FVKESK. This CDR3 is 14 amino acids long. The V end was cut by 0 bases, the J end by 7 bases, with 10 bases between. This sample stems from a study of radiation and T cells in renal cell carcinoma. The study's findings and limits: In blood, top tumor clones expanded by 2 weeks, shrinking by 4. Without pretreatment biopsies, baseline tumor clonotype presence was undetermined.

Libraries were prepared by immunoSEQ multiplex PCR; TCRdb keeps only in-frame clonotypes and omits some of them. The sample shows around 130,000 clones, approximately 78% of them seen only once. The time point here: blood 2 weeks post-SBRT. The treatment is: 15 Gy SBRT to primary tumor, nephrectomy 4 weeks later. Serial blood draws occurred at baseline and 2 and 4 weeks post-SBRT. Clear cell pathology was present in this patient's renal cell carcinoma. This chain links TRBV14 with TRBJ2-1; D gene ambiguous. This specimen was blood, taken from a patient whose treatment included radiotherapy and nephrectomy. The sequence was collected from a woman aged 55-69 years with renal cell carcinoma. CDR3: CASSQERFGNEQFF. CDR3 in DNA: TGTGCCAGCAGCCAAGAAAGGTTCGGGAATGAGCAGTTCTTC.